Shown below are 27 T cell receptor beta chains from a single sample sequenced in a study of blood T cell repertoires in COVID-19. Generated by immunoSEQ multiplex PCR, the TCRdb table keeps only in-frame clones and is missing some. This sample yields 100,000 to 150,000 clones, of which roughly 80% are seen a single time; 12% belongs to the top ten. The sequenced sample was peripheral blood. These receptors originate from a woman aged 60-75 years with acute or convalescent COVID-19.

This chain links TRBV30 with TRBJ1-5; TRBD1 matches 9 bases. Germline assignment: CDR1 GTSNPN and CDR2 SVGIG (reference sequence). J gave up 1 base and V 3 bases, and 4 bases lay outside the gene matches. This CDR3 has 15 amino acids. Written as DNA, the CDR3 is TGTGCCTGGAGCCCGGGACAGGGAAGCAATCAGCCCCAGCATTTT. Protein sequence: CAWSPGQGSNQPQHF.

CDR3 nucleotides: TGTGCCGGTAGACAGGGCCACACTGAAGCTTTCTTT. Translated: CAGRQGHTEAFF. This chain links TRBV12-3 or TRBV12-4 with TRBJ1-1; 7 positions match TRBD1. Losses at the gene ends were 11 bases for V and 3 bases for J; bases not matched to a gene: 6. This CDR3 has 12 amino acids.

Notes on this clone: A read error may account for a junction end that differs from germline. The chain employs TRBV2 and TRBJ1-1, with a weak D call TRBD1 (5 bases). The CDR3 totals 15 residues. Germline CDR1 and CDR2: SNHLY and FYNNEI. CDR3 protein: CASTQTWGVNTEAFF. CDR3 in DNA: TGTGCCAGCACCCAGACGTGGGGGGTGAATACTGAAGCTTTCTTT.

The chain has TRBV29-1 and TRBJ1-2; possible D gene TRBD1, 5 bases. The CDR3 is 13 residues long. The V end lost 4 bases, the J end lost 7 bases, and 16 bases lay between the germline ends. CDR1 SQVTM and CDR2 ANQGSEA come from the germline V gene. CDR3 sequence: CSVVLARGSGYTF. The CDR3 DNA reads TGCAGCGTTGTTCTTGCACGGGGGTCTGGCTACACCTTC. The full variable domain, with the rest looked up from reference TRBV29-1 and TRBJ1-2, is SAVISQKPSRDICQRGTSLTIQCQVDSQVTMMFWYRQQPGQSLTLIATANQGSEATYESGFVIDKFPISRPNLTFSTLTVSNMSPEDSSIYLCSVVLARGSGYTFGSGTRLTVV.

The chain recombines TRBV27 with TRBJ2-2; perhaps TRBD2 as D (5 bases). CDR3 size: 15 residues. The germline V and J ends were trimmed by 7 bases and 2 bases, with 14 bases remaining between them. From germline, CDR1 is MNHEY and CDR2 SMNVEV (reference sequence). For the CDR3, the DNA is TGTGCCAGCAATACAAGGGAGTTAAACACCGGGGAGCTGTTTTTT. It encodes CASNTRELNTGELFF.

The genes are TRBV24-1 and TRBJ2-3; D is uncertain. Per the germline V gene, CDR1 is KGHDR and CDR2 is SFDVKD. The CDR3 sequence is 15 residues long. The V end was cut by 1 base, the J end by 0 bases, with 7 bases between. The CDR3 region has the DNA TGTGCCACCAGTGATTTAGGCGGAAGCACAGATACGCAGTATTTT. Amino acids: CATSDLGGSTDTQYF.

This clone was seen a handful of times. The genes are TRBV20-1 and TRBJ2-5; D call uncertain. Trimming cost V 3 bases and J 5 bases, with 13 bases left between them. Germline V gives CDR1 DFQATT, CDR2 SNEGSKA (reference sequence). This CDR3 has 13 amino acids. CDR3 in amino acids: CSASSMAKETQYF. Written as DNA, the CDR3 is TGCAGTGCTAGTTCGATGGCCAAGGAGACCCAGTACTTC.

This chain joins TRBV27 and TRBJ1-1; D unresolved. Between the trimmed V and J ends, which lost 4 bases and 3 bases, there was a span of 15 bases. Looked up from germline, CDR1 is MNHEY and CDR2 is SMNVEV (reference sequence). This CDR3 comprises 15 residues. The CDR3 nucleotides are TGTGCCAGCAGTTCCACAGATCGCGTGGACACTGAAGCTTTCTTT. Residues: CASSSTDRVDTEAFF.

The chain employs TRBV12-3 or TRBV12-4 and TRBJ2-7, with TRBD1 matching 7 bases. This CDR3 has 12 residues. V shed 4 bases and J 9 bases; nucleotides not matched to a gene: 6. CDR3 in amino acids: CASSSSDRVQYF. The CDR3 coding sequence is TGTGCCAGCAGTTCCTCAGACAGGGTGCAGTACTTC.

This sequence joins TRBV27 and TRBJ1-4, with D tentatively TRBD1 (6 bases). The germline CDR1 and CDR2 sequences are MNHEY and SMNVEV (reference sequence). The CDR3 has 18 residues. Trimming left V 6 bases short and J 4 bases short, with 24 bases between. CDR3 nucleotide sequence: TGTGCCAGCAGGCCAAGAGGGGGAAGGGAGGGTTTTAATGAAAAACTGTTTTTT. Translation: CASRPRGGREGFNEKLFF.

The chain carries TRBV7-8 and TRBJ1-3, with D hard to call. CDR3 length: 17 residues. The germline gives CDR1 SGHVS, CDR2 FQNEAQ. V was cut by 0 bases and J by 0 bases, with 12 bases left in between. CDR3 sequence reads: CASSLALLRNSGNTIYF. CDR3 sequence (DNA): TGTGCCAGCAGCTTAGCGCTTCTGAGAAACTCTGGAAACACCATATATTTT.

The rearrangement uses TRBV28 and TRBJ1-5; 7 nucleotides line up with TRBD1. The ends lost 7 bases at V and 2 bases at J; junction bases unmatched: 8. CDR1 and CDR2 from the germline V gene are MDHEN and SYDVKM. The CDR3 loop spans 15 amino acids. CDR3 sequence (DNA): TGTGCCAGCAAAATAACAGGGGTCCGCAATCAGCCCCAGCATTTT. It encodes CASKITGVRNQPQHF.

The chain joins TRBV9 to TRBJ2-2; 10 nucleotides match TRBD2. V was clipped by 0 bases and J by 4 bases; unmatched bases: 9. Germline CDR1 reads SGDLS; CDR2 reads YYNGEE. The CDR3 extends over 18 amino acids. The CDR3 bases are TGTGCCAGCAGCGTAGAGGCCCTAGCGGGGGTTCCCACCGGGGAGCTGTTTTTT. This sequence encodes CASSVEALAGVPTGELFF.

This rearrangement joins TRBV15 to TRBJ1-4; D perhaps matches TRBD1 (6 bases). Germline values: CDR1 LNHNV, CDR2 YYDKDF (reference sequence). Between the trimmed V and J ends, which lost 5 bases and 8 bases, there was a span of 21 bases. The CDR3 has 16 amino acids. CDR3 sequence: CATSQKVQGVEEKLFF. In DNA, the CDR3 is TGTGCCACCAGCCAAAAGGTACAGGGAGTGGAGGAAAAACTGTTTTTT.

In nucleotides, the CDR3 is TGTGCCAGTAGTTACAGGGGTCTCACTGAAGCTTTCTTT. This encodes CASSYRGLTEAFF. This sequence joins TRBV19 and TRBJ1-1; the match to TRBD1 covers 7 bases. The germline V gene has CDR1 LNHDA and CDR2 SQIVND (reference sequence). The CDR3 runs 13 residues. Unmatched junction bases numbered 4, after V lost 5 bases and J lost 4 bases.

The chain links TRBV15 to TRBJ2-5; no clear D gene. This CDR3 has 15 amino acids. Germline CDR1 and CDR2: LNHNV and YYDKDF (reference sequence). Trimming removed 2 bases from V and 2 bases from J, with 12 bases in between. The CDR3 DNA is TGTGCCACCAGCAGACGCCCTGACGGGCAAGAGACCCAGTACTTC. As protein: CATSRRPDGQETQYF.

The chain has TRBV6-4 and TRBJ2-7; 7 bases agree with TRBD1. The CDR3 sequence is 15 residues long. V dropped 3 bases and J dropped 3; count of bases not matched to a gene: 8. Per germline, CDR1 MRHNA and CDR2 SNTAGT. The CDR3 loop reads CASSDPGTAYYEQYF. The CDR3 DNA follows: TGTGCCAGCAGTGATCCCGGGACAGCCTACTACGAGCAGTACTTC.

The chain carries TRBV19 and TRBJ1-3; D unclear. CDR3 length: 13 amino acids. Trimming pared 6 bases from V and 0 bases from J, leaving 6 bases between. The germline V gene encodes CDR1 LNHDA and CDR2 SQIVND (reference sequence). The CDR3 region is CASSRYSGNTIYF. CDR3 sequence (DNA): TGTGCCAGTAGCCGTTACTCTGGAAACACCATATATTTT.

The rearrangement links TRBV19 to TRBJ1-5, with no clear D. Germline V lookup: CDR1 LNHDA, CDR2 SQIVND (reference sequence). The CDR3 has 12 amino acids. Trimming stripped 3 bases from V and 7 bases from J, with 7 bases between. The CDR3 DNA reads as TGTGCCAGTAGTATCTGGCCCCAGCCCCAGCATTTT. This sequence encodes CASSIWPQPQHF.

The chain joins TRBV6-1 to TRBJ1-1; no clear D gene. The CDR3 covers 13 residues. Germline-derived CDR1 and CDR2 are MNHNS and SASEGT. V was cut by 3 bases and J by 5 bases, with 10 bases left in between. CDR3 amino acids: CASSEFSGTEAFF. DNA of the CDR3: TGTGCCAGCAGTGAGTTTTCGGGAACTGAAGCTTTCTTT.

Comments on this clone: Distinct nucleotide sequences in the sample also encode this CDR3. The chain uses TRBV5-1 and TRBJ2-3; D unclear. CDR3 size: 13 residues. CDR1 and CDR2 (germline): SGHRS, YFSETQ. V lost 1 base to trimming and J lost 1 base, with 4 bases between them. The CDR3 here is CASSLQGTDTQYF. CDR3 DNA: TGCGCCAGCAGCTTGCAGGGCACAGATACGCAGTATTTT.

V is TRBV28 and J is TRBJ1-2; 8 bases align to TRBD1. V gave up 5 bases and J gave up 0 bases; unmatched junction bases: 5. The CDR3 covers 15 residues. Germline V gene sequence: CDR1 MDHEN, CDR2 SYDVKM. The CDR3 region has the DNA TGTGCCAGCAGTAACGGACAGGGAGCTAACTATGGCTACACCTTC. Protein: CASSNGQGANYGYTF.

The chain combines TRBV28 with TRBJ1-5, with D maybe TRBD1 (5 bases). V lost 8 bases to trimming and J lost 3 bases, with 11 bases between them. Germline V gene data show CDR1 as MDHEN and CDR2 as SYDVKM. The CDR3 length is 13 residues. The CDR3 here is CASRTGYNQPQHF. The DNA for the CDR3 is TGTGCCAGCCGAACAGGTTACAATCAGCCCCAGCATTTT. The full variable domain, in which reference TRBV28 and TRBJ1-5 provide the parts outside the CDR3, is DVKVTQSSRYLVKRTGEKVFLECVQDMDHENMFWYRQDPGLGLRLIYFSYDVKMKEKGDIPEGYSVSREKKERFSLILESASTNQTSMYLCASRTGYNQPQHFGDGTRLSIL.

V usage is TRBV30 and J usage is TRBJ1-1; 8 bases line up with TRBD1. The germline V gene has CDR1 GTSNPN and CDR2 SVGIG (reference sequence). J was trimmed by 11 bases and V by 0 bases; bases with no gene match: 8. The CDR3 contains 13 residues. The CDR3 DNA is TGTGCCTGGAGTGTACTACAGGGGGGGAATGCTTTCTTT. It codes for CAWSVLQGGNAFF.

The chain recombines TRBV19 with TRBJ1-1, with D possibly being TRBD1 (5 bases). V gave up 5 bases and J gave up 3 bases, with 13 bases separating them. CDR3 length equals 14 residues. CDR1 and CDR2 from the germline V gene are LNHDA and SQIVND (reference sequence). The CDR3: CASSQSGGDTEAFF. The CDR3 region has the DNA TGTGCCAGTAGTCAGTCAGGAGGGGACACTGAAGCTTTCTTT.

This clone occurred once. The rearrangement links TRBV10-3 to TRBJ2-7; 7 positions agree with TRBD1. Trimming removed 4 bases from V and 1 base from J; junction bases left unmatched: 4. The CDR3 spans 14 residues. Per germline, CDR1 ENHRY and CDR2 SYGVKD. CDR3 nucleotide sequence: TGTGCCATCAGTGCCGGGACAGAGTCCTACGAGCAGTACTTC. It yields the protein CAISAGTESYEQYF.

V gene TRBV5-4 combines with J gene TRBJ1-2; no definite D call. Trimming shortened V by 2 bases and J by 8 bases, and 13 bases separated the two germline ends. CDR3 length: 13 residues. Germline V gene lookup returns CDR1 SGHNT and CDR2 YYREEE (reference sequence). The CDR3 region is CASSLDRGAGYTF. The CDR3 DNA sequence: TGTGCCAGCAGCTTAGACCGCGGCGCCGGCTACACCTTC. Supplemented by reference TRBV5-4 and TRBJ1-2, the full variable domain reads ETGVTQSPTHLIKTRGQQVTLRCSSQSGHNTVSWYQQALGQGPQFIFQYYREEENGRGNFPPRFSGLQFPNYSSELNVNALELDDSALYLCASSLDRGAGYTFGSGTRLTVV.